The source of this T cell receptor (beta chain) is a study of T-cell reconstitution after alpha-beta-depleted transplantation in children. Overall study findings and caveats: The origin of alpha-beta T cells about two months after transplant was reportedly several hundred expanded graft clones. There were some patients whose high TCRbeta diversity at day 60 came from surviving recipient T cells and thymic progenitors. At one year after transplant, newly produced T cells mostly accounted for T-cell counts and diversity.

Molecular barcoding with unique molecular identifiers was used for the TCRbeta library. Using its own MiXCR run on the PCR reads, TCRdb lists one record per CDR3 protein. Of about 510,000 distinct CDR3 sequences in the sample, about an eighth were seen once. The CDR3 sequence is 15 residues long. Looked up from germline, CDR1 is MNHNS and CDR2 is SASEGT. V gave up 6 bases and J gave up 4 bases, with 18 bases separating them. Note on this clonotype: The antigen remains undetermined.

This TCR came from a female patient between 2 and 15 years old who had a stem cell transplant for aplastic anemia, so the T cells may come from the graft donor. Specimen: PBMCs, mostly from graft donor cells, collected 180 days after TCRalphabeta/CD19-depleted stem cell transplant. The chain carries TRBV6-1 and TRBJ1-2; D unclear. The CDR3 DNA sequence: TGTGCCAGCAGCGCTATCGCGCAGTGGCGCTATGGCTACACCTTC. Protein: CASSAIAQWRYGYTF.